Listed here is a single T cell receptor beta chain. As yet, its antigen is unknown. Clones were sequenced by immunoSEQ multiplex PCR, and TCRdb holds only the in-frame ones, with some missing. The table has about 180,000 clones, approximately 80% seen once. This specimen belongs to a study of cytotoxic CD8 clonotypes in ibrutinib-treated CLL. At the level of the study: Around 25 partial and 2 complete responses; at median roughly 70 months, approximately 14 remitted, approximately 12 progressed. Regarding the study as a whole: Before falling back toward baseline at progression, clonality had risen at the time of ibrutinib response. Under therapy, public clonotypes either contracted or stayed stable, and they were uncommon. Sampling of sustained-remission and progressing patients occurred at differing times.

This CDR3 contains 17 residues. Per the germline V gene, CDR1 is MNHNS and CDR2 is SASEGT. Germline trimming cut 4 bases from V and 6 bases from J; bases unmatched to any gene: 6. The TCR comes from a human donor with chronic lymphocytic leukemia. The chain couples TRBV6-1 to TRBJ2-1; 16 nucleotides agree with TRBD2. The material sequenced was PBMCs, taken after 24 months of ibrutinib treatment. The CDR3 DNA sequence: TGTGCCAGCAGTGCAACCGGGACTAGCGGGAGGGGCAATGAGCAGTTCTTC. Its protein product is CASSATGTSGRGNEQFF.